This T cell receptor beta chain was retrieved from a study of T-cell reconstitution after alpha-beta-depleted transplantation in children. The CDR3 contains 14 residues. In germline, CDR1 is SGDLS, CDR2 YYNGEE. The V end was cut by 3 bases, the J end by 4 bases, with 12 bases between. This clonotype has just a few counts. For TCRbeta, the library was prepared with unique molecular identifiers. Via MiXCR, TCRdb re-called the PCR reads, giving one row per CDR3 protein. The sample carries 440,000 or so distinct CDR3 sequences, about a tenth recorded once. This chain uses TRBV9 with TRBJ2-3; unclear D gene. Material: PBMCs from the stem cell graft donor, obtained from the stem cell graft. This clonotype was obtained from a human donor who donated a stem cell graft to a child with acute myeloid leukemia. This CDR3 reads CASSARYEPDTQYF. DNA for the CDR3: TGTGCCAGCAGCGCCCGATACGAACCAGATACGCAGTATTTT.